The clone carrying this T cell receptor beta chain was detected once. What it binds is not known. The data are from a study of CD8 T cells in ankylosing spondylitis. Study-wide results and limits: Clones linked to disease were reported to show significant enrichment in matched ankylosing spondylitis synovial fluid. CD8+ by phenotype, disease-linked clones were relatively rare in peripheral blood.

Trimming took off 5 bases at V and 1 base at J, with 4 bases between the two ends. There are 12 residues in the CDR3. CDR1 and CDR2 from the germline V gene are LNHDA and SQIVND (reference sequence). From the 5' RACE reads, TCRdb called clonotypes with MiXCR, one entry per CDR3 protein. The sample holds 240,000 or so distinct CDR3 sequences, 8.6% seen once. Specimen: blood, either unsorted or a sorted T cell fraction (not recorded which). This chain uses TRBV19 with TRBJ2-3; D is unclear. This clonotype originated in a male donor with ankylosing spondylitis or in good health (not recorded which). CDR3 nucleotides: TGTGCCAGTAGTTACCGCACAGATACGCAGTATTTT. This gives the protein CASSYRTDTQYF.